This T cell receptor beta chain was observed in a study of CD8+ T cells in alopecia areata. Overall study: It was 6 to 18 months of tofacitinib, and then there were 6 months off drug.

cDNA prepared by RNA extraction and subsequent reverse transcription served as the template for sequencing. Libraries were prepared by immunoSEQ multiplex PCR; TCRdb keeps only in-frame clonotypes and omits some of them. Among roughly 200,000 clones listed, roughly 62% were seen once. The germline V and J ends were trimmed by 11 bases and 5 bases, with 9 bases remaining between them. This CDR3 has 10 amino acids. The germline V gene encodes CDR1 SNHLY and CDR2 FYNNEI. The study's findings and limits: Possibly because of HLA-related factors, TCR sharing was less clear across patients than in mice. Scalp and blood retained many expanded lesional clones during tofacitinib. It was lesional scalp, especially alopecia totalis/universalis, that showed higher clonality than normal scalp.

The treatment is: oral pan-JAK inhibitor, 5-10 mg twice daily. This clone has a handful of counts. The antigen is unknown. The source material was CD8+ T cells sorted from blood, sampled at week 24, from a patient treated with tofacitinib. The chain employs TRBV2 and TRBJ1-1; D unresolved. This TCR was sampled from a human donor with alopecia areata. CDR3 loop: CACGRTEAFF. DNA of the CDR3: TGTGCCTGCGGTCGTACTGAAGCTTTCTTT.